The 20 T cell receptor beta chains in this list originate from one sample, sequenced in a study of regulatory T cells in long-lasting Graves disease. Assembly of TCR beta libraries relied on iRepertoire HTBI primers together with Arm-PCR of CDR3 regions. One entry per CDR3 protein, called by TCRdb with MiXCR from the multiplex PCR reads. This table holds a few hundred thousand distinct CDR3 sequences, about 20% found once. Time point defined: persistent/refractory GD, antithyroid drugs over 5 years with positive TRAb. PBMCs were the source of the RNA used for TCR sequencing. The sample in question was peripheral blood mononuclear cells (PBMCs), obtained when the disease was refractory, from a patient treated with antithyroid drugs. These receptors came from a female donor with Graves disease.

This clonotype was counted ten times or more. The J gene is TRBJ1-1, the V gene TRBV10-3; D may be TRBD1 (6 bases). Trimming pared 6 bases from V and 4 bases from J, leaving 15 bases between. CDR1 and CDR2 from the germline V gene are ENHRY and SYGVKD. The CDR3 loop spans 14 amino acids. CDR3 amino acids: CAISGLQGSTEAFF. The CDR3 region has the DNA TGTGCCATCAGCGGACTACAGGGATCCACTGAAGCTTTCTTT.

Note on this clonotype: Being one base from a much bigger clone, this may be a read error. The chain recombines TRBV6-2 or TRBV6-3 with TRBJ1-2, with D maybe TRBD1 (5 bases). This CDR3 has 13 residues. In germline, CDR1 is MNHEY, CDR2 SVGEGT. The V and J ends lost 5 bases and 8 bases respectively, with 15 bases between them. CDR3 DNA: TGTGCCAGCAGTGGGAGAGGGGTAGGCGGCTACACCTTC. Its translation: CASSGRGVGGYTF.

This clonotype was counted many times. V gene TRBV28 combines with J gene TRBJ2-7, with 9 bases identical to TRBD1. The CDR3 runs 15 residues. Trimming cost V 5 bases and J 6 bases; bases outside gene matches: 11. Per the germline V gene, CDR1 is MDHEN and CDR2 is SYDVKM. The CDR3 nucleotides are TGTGCCAGCAGTACATCCGGGACAGGGATGGTCGAGCAGTACTTC. Translation: CASSTSGTGMVEQYF.

The chain joins TRBV28 to TRBJ2-1; TRBD1 agrees at 10 bases. V was pared by 5 bases and J by 7 bases, with 11 bases of the junction left unmatched. CDR1 and CDR2 (germline): MDHEN, SYDVKM. This CDR3 has 16 amino acids. In nucleotides, the CDR3 is TGTGCCAGCAGTACTCCGGGACAGGGGCGTAATAATGAGCAGTTCTTC. Its protein is CASSTPGQGRNNEQFF.

This clonotype was counted many times. The chain carries TRBV28 and TRBJ1-1; TRBD1 matches 8 bases. Germline CDR1 MDHEN, CDR2 SYDVKM. There are 15 residues in the CDR3. Trimming removed 2 bases from V and 2 bases from J; junction bases left unmatched: 4. The CDR3 coding sequence is TGTGCCAGCAGTTTACGGGACAGGCTAAACACTGAAGCTTTCTTT. Translated, it gives CASSLRDRLNTEAFF.

J is TRBJ2-7 and V is TRBV7-2; D is unclear. V lost 5 bases to trimming and J lost 6 bases, with 14 bases between them. Germline V gives CDR1 SGHTA, CDR2 FQGNSA. The CDR3 spans 13 residues. Written as DNA, the CDR3 is TGTGCCAGCAGCCTGTCTTCCCGCCTCGAGCAGTACTTC. Residues: CASSLSSRLEQYF. The full variable domain, rest sourced from reference TRBV7-2 and TRBJ2-7, is GAGVSQSPSNKVTEKGKDVELRCDPISGHTALYWYRQSLGQGLEFLIYFQGNSAPDKSGLPSDRFSAERTGGSVSTLTIQRTQQEDSAVYLCASSLSSRLEQYFGPGTRLTVT.

This clonotype was observed a few times. The CDR3 DNA reads as TGTGCCACCAGCAGAGATAGGGGGGGCATAAACACCGGGGAGCTGTTTTTT. It translates to CATSRDRGGINTGELFF. The chain employs TRBV15 and TRBJ2-2, with D possibly being TRBD2 (7 bases). Germline assignment: CDR1 LNHNV and CDR2 YYDKDF (reference sequence). The CDR3 loop spans 17 amino acids. The V end was cut by 0 bases, the J end by 2 bases, with 13 bases between.

This chain joins TRBV7-2 and TRBJ1-2; no definite D call. The V gene lost 1 base and the J gene lost 4 bases, with 7 bases spanning the gap. The CDR3 spans 13 residues. Germline V gene sequence: CDR1 SGHTA, CDR2 FQGNSA. The CDR3 protein is CASSLGPVYGYTF. The CDR3 nucleotides read TGTGCCAGCAGCTTAGGTCCGGTCTATGGCTACACCTTC.

This chain uses TRBV20-1 with TRBJ1-6, with a possible D match to TRBD1 (6 bases). V lost 3 bases and J 2 bases, leaving 8 bases between the germline ends. There are 14 residues in the CDR3. Germline lookup yields CDR1 DFQATT and CDR2 SNEGSKA (reference sequence). The CDR3 DNA is TGCAGTGCTAGGGACAGAGCCTATAATTCACCCCTCCACTTT. This translates into CSARDRAYNSPLHF.

This clonotype appeared a single time. The rearrangement links TRBV30 to TRBJ2-2; 9 positions match TRBD1. The CDR3 contains 15 residues. Germline CDR1 is GTSNPN and CDR2 is SVGIG (reference sequence). The V gene end was trimmed by 7 bases and the J gene end by 6 bases; junction bases not matched to a gene: 12. CDR3 protein: CASTPGQGISGELFF. CDR3 coding DNA: TGTGCCTCTACACCGGGACAGGGAATATCCGGGGAGCTGTTTTTT.

V is TRBV2 and J is TRBJ1-5; D may be TRBD1 (6 bases). The V end lost 5 bases, the J end lost 7 bases, and 15 bases lay between the germline ends. Germline CDR1 SNHLY, CDR2 FYNNEI. This CDR3 spans 14 amino acids. The CDR3 spells CASSKDRSNQPQHF. As DNA, the CDR3 is TGTGCCAGCAGTAAAGACAGGTCCAACCAGCCCCAGCATTTT.

This clonotype showed up just a few times. The chain joins TRBV6-1 to TRBJ2-7, with 9 bases matching TRBD2. Germline lookup yields CDR1 MNHNS and CDR2 SASEGT. Trimming cost V 7 bases and J 5 bases; bases outside gene matches: 6. This CDR3 spans 13 amino acids. CDR3 nucleotides: TGTGCCAGCATAGCGGGAGATAGAGACGAGCAGTACTTC. Translating it yields CASIAGDRDEQYF.

The sample holds a few counts of this clonotype. The chain combines TRBV7-8 with TRBJ2-7; D remains unclear. From germline, CDR1 is SGHVS and CDR2 FQNEAQ. The CDR3 has 15 residues. Trimming removed 1 base at V and 1 base at J, with 11 bases between. In DNA form, the CDR3 reads TGTGCCAGCAGCTTAGTCGTGGTAGCTTCCTACGAGCAGTACTTC. This codes for CASSLVVVASYEQYF.

CDR3 amino acids: CASSYGWDRAHEQYF. CDR3 bases: TGTGCCAGCAGTTACGGTTGGGACAGGGCCCACGAGCAGTACTTC. V usage is TRBV6-2 or TRBV6-3 and J usage is TRBJ2-7; 9 nucleotides match TRBD1. Germline values: CDR1 MNHEY, CDR2 SVGEGT. The length of the CDR3 is 15 residues. V was clipped by 2 bases and J by 5 bases; unmatched bases: 7.

As concerns this clonotype: A single base separates this from a much larger clone, so it may be a read error. This rearrangement joins TRBV2 to TRBJ1-1; tentatively, D is TRBD1 (6 bases). Germline V gene lookup returns CDR1 SNHLY and CDR2 FYNNEI. Trimming took 4 bases from V and 4 from J, leaving 13 bases between them. This CDR3 contains 14 residues. The CDR3 region is CASSAARTVTEAFF. The CDR3 DNA follows: TGTGCCAGCAGTGCAGCGCGGACAGTCACTGAAGCTTTCTTT.

This clonotype came up many times. The V call is TRBV29-1, the J call TRBJ2-5; TRBD2 aligns across 15 bases. The germline gives CDR1 SQVTM, CDR2 ANQGSEA. This CDR3 spans 16 amino acids. V was clipped by 2 bases and J by 4 bases; unmatched bases: 5. The CDR3 region has the DNA TGCAGCGTTGAAAAGCCGGGACTAGCGGGAGGAGAGACCCAGTACTTC. Translation gives CSVEKPGLAGGETQYF.

J is TRBJ2-2 and V is TRBV6-4, with no clear D. The germline V and J ends were trimmed by 5 bases and 2 bases, with 12 bases remaining between them. The CDR3 runs to 15 residues. Germline V gene lookup returns CDR1 MRHNA and CDR2 SNTAGT. The CDR3 protein is CASSFWGPNTGELFF. DNA for the CDR3: TGTGCCAGCAGTTTCTGGGGTCCCAACACCGGGGAGCTGTTTTTT.

This clonotype was seen a few times. This chain joins TRBV30 and TRBJ2-7; 9 bases are a match to TRBD2. V gave up 4 bases and J gave up 4 bases; unmatched junction bases: 8. CDR1 and CDR2 from the germline V gene are GTSNPN and SVGIG (reference sequence). The CDR3 runs to 14 residues. The CDR3 reads CAWTTAAGGYEQYF. The CDR3 DNA reads TGTGCCTGGACCACCGCTGCGGGGGGGTACGAGCAGTACTTC.

This clonotype was detected only a few times. The chain uses TRBV6-2 or TRBV6-3 and TRBJ2-3; D is unresolved. V was cut by 6 bases and J by 5 bases, with 6 bases left in between. Germline V CDR1 and CDR2: MNHEY, SVGEGT. The CDR3 extends over 11 amino acids. The CDR3 region is CASRIEDTQYF. The CDR3 nucleotides read TGTGCCAGCAGGATAGAAGATACGCAGTATTTT.

V gene TRBV7-2 combines with J gene TRBJ1-3; D gene ambiguous. Germline V CDR1 and CDR2: SGHTA, FQGNSA. The CDR3 covers 16 residues. V lost 2 bases and J lost 0, with 11 bases in between. CDR3 protein: CASSLTAPGSGNTIYF. Here the CDR3 DNA reads TGTGCCAGCAGCTTAACCGCGCCGGGCTCTGGAAACACCATATATTTT.